These 27 T cell receptor beta chains were sequenced from one sample in a study of shared clonotypes between healthy human individuals. This table comes from immunoSEQ multiplex PCR, and its TCRdb copy is limited to in-frame clones, with some not included. The sample has around 620,000 clones; 95% are singletons. CD45RO-negative cells were positively selected for CCR7, leaving out terminally differentiated effector memory CD45RA+ cells. Sequences were obtained from naive CD8+ T cells sorted from blood. The receptors here all came from a woman in her 30s in good health.

The chain employs TRBV28 and TRBJ1-1, with D perhaps TRBD1 (6 bases). Germline V gene lookup returns CDR1 MDHEN and CDR2 SYDVKM. V was cut by 7 bases and J by 11 bases, with 17 bases left in between. The CDR3 extends over 12 amino acids. The CDR3 is CASMGEQGRAFF. As DNA, the CDR3 is TGTGCCAGCATGGGGGAACAGGGTCGGGCTTTCTTT.

This chain uses TRBV4-1 with TRBJ2-2; TRBD2 aligns across 9 bases. In germline, CDR1 is MGHRA, CDR2 YSYEKL. The junction had 16 bases not matched to a gene; V was cut back by 4 bases and J by 7 bases. This CDR3 spans 18 amino acids. The CDR3 reads CASSRKSTAGGLGGELFF. In DNA form, the CDR3 reads TGCGCCAGCAGCCGAAAGAGCACGGCGGGAGGGCTTGGCGGGGAGCTGTTTTTT.

This rearrangement joins TRBV28 to TRBJ2-3; D is unclear. The CDR3 covers 16 residues. The germline V gene has CDR1 MDHEN and CDR2 SYDVKM. The V and J ends lost 4 bases and 2 bases respectively, with 16 bases between them. CDR3 DNA sequence: TGTGCCAGCAGTTACCCGACAAAACTATACACAGATACGCAGTATTTT. Its protein is CASSYPTKLYTDTQYF.

The V call is TRBV29-1, the J call TRBJ1-1, with 8 bases matching TRBD1. The CDR3 runs to 13 residues. Germline V gives CDR1 SQVTM, CDR2 ANQGSEA. Trimming cost V 3 bases and J 4 bases; bases outside gene matches: 4. CDR3 DNA: TGCAGCGTTGATCAGGGGGCTTTCACTGAAGCTTTCTTT. Protein: CSVDQGAFTEAFF.

Comment on this clone: At the DNA level, this CDR3 is encoded by other sequences in the same sample as well. The V gene is TRBV28, the J gene TRBJ2-7; 10 nucleotides agree with TRBD2. CDR1 and CDR2 from the germline V gene are MDHEN and SYDVKM. J lost 4 bases, V lost 5 bases, and 2 bases had no gene match. The length of the CDR3 is 13 residues. In DNA, the CDR3 is TGTGCCAGCAGTCCAGCGGGAGGGTACGAGCAGTACTTC. It codes for CASSPAGGYEQYF.

The CDR3 DNA sequence: TGCGCCAGCAGTGAGGGGACTAGCGGGAGCACAGATACGCAGTATTTT. Translated, it gives CASSEGTSGSTDTQYF. J is TRBJ2-3 and V is TRBV10-2, with 12 nucleotides matching TRBD2. Trimming cost V 2 bases and J 0 bases; bases outside gene matches: 0. The V gene's germline CDR1 is WSHSY and CDR2 SAAADI. The CDR3 consists of 16 residues.

The chain recombines TRBV7-2 with TRBJ2-2; TRBD2 is a possible D gene (5 bases). Looked up from germline, CDR1 is SGHTA and CDR2 is FQGNSA. This CDR3 has 15 residues. The V and J ends lost 2 bases and 7 bases respectively, with 14 bases between them. The CDR3 DNA follows: TGTGCCAGCAGCTTATATGAGGGTGTTGGCGGGGAGCTGTTTTTT. This translates into CASSLYEGVGGELFF.

The chain employs TRBV28 and TRBJ2-3; D is unresolved. Deletions cut 3 bases from V and 5 bases from J, with 6 bases between. The CDR3 runs to 12 residues. Looked up from germline, CDR1 is MDHEN and CDR2 is SYDVKM. The CDR3 nucleotides read TGTGCCAGCAGTTTCTTGGTAGATACGCAGTATTTT. Translation: CASSFLVDTQYF. The full variable domain, rest sourced from reference TRBV28 and TRBJ2-3, is DVKVTQSSRYLVKRTGEKVFLECVQDMDHENMFWYRQDPGLGLRLIYFSYDVKMKEKGDIPEGYSVSREKKERFSLILESASTNQTSMYLCASSFLVDTQYFGPGTRLTVL.

This rearrangement joins TRBV11-2 to TRBJ2-7; 11 positions agree with TRBD1. Trimming cost V 6 bases and J 3 bases; bases outside gene matches: 4. The CDR3 has 14 residues. Germline CDR1 SGHAT, CDR2 FQNNGV. CDR3 region: CASRPGTGGYEQYF. The CDR3 region has the DNA TGTGCCAGCAGGCCCGGGACAGGGGGCTACGAGCAGTACTTC.

This chain links TRBV5-6 with TRBJ2-1, with TRBD2 matching 14 bases. V lost 1 base, J lost 8 bases, and 14 bases stayed unmatched. Germline-derived CDR1 and CDR2 are SGHDT and YYEEEE. This CDR3 contains 19 residues. CDR3 in DNA: TGTGCCAGCAGCTTGCGGGGGTCTGCGGGGACTAGCGGGAGTCATGAGCAGTTCTTC. This sequence encodes CASSLRGSAGTSGSHEQFF.

The V and J genes are TRBV27 and TRBJ2-3; D possibly corresponds to TRBD2 (8 bases). This CDR3 is 14 amino acids long. Germline CDR1 and CDR2: MNHEY and SMNVEV (reference sequence). The V gene lost 6 bases and the J gene lost 8 bases, with 18 bases spanning the gap. The DNA for the CDR3 is TGTGCCAGCAGGCCCGGGACTAGGGGGCCTACGCAGTATTTT. It translates to CASRPGTRGPTQYF.

The chain recombines TRBV28 with TRBJ2-3, with TRBD2 identical over 9 bases. Germline lookup yields CDR1 MDHEN and CDR2 SYDVKM. This CDR3 spans 13 amino acids. V gave up 8 bases and J gave up 6 bases; unmatched junction bases: 6. The CDR3: CASWAGGPDTQYF. CDR3 sequence (DNA): TGTGCCAGCTGGGCGGGAGGGCCCGATACGCAGTATTTT.

The genes are TRBV5-1 and TRBJ2-7; D is perhaps TRBD1 (6 bases). CDR3 length equals 14 residues. Germline V gene sequence: CDR1 SGHRS, CDR2 YFSETQ. V gave up 5 bases and J gave up 6 bases, with 18 bases separating them. The CDR3 protein is CASRLEGGAGEQYF. CDR3 bases: TGCGCCAGCAGACTGGAAGGGGGTGCTGGCGAGCAGTACTTC.

The CDR3, as DNA: TGTGCCAGCAGTTTATACTGGAACTCCTACGAGCAGTACTTC. Its translation is CASSLYWNSYEQYF. This rearrangement joins TRBV27 to TRBJ2-7; D not certain. V was trimmed by 1 base and J by 0 bases, leaving 7 bases between them. The CDR3 consists of 14 residues. Germline lookup yields CDR1 MNHEY and CDR2 SMNVEV (reference sequence).

The J gene is TRBJ1-5, the V gene TRBV28; no definite D call. This CDR3 has 13 amino acids. V was cut by 9 bases and J by 4 bases, with 13 bases left in between. Germline V gene data show CDR1 as MDHEN and CDR2 as SYDVKM. The CDR3 region is CASRPKSNQPQHF. CDR3 bases: TGTGCCAGTAGACCCAAATCGAATCAGCCCCAGCATTTT.

This chain links TRBV4-2 with TRBJ2-6; D is unresolved. The V gene's germline CDR1 is LGHNA and CDR2 YNFKEQ. The CDR3 runs to 19 residues. Deletions cut 1 base from V and 1 base from J, with 17 bases between. This CDR3 reads CASSQVYIKVTSGANVLTF. The CDR3 region has the DNA TGTGCCAGCAGCCAAGTTTACATTAAGGTCACGTCTGGGGCCAACGTCCTGACTTTC.

This chain connects TRBV15 to TRBJ1-1, with 7 bases matching TRBD1. The trim removed 2 bases at V and 1 base at J, leaving 13 bases unmatched. This CDR3 comprises 18 residues. CDR1 and CDR2 (germline): LNHNV, YYDKDF (reference sequence). CDR3 coding DNA: TGTGCCACCAGCAGATATCTGGCTCGGACAGGAGAGAACACTGAAGCTTTCTTT. It codes for CATSRYLARTGENTEAFF.

V gene TRBV27 combines with J gene TRBJ2-7; 14 positions agree with TRBD2. There are 17 residues in the CDR3. The V gene's germline CDR1 is MNHEY and CDR2 SMNVEV (reference sequence). J was trimmed by 9 bases and V by 5 bases; bases with no gene match: 15. CDR3 amino acids: CASSPIVTSGRGTTQYF. The CDR3 DNA follows: TGTGCCAGCAGTCCTATCGTGACTAGCGGGAGGGGTACGACGCAGTACTTC.

J is TRBJ1-1 and V is TRBV2; no clear D. Germline loops: CDR1 SNHLY, CDR2 FYNNEI. V dropped 3 bases and J dropped 2 bases, with 16 bases sitting between them. This CDR3 contains 16 residues. CDR3 in DNA: TGTGCCAGCAGTGATCCCCTCCGGACGGGAAACACTGAAGCTTTCTTT. Its protein product is CASSDPLRTGNTEAFF.

The J gene is TRBJ2-7, the V gene TRBV6-1, with D possibly matching TRBD1 (6 bases). The germline gives CDR1 MNHNS, CDR2 SASEGT. This CDR3 contains 17 residues. The V end lost 2 bases, the J end lost 0 bases, and 17 bases lay between the germline ends. The CDR3 DNA reads TGTGCCAGCAGTGAACACATTTTGAGGGGGATCTCCTACGAGCAGTACTTC. Protein sequence: CASSEHILRGISYEQYF.

The chain has TRBV27 and TRBJ2-5, with 9 nucleotides matching TRBD1. The J call may be incorrect, as the DNA end agrees better with TRBJ2-7. Germline V gene lookup returns CDR1 MNHEY and CDR2 SMNVEV (reference sequence). The CDR3 consists of 15 residues. CDR3 nucleotides: TGTGCCAGCAGTTTGGGGACAGGGCCTTTGTACGAGCAGTACTTC. This encodes CASSLGTGPLYEQYF.

The chain links TRBV4-1 to TRBJ1-1, with D unresolved. CDR3 length equals 14 residues. Deletions cut 4 bases from V and 0 bases from J, with 9 bases between. CDR1 and CDR2 from the germline V gene are MGHRA and YSYEKL. CDR3 loop: CASSLTDLNTEAFF. The CDR3 nucleotides are TGCGCCAGCAGCCTGACGGATCTGAACACTGAAGCTTTCTTT.

This chain joins TRBV19 and TRBJ2-1, with 9 bases that match TRBD2. Per the germline V gene, CDR1 is LNHDA and CDR2 is SQIVND (reference sequence). The V gene end was trimmed by 10 bases and the J gene end by 1 base; junction bases not matched to a gene: 8. The CDR3 loop spans 15 amino acids. The CDR3 DNA follows: TGTGCCACCTATAGCGGGAGTGGATCCTACAATGAGCAGTTCTTC. Translating it yields CATYSGSGSYNEQFF.

CDR3 protein: CAWSTTTPWQAQETQYF. Here the CDR3 DNA reads TGTGCCTGGAGTACAACCACCCCTTGGCAGGCTCAAGAGACCCAGTACTTC. V and J are TRBV30 and TRBJ2-5; no definite D call. The CDR3 spans 17 residues. Germline V gene sequence: CDR1 GTSNPN, CDR2 SVGIG (reference sequence). V was trimmed by 2 bases and J by 2 bases, leaving 21 bases between them. The entire variable domain, with the rest obtained from reference TRBV30 and TRBJ2-5, is as follows: SQTIHQWPATLVQPVGSPLSLECTVEGTSNPNLYWYRQAAGRGLQLLFYSVGIGQISSEVPQNLSASRPQDRQFILSSKKLLLSDSGFYLCAWSTTTPWQAQETQYFGPGTRLLVL.

The rearrangement uses TRBV14 and TRBJ2-3; 14 bases are shared with TRBD2. The CDR3 spans 21 residues. CDR1 SGHDN and CDR2 FVKESK come from the germline V gene. Trimming at V came to 2 bases and at J to 6 bases, leaving 19 bases not matched to a gene. The chain's CDR3 is CASSQLSGLAGAPALADTQYF. CDR3 coding DNA: TGTGCCAGCAGCCAACTGTCGGGACTAGCGGGAGCACCCGCTCTTGCGGATACGCAGTATTTT.

The gene calls are TRBV5-1 and TRBJ1-4, with unresolved D. V lost 7 bases and J lost 0, with 10 bases in between. The length of the CDR3 is 14 residues. In germline, CDR1 is SGHRS, CDR2 YFSETQ. The CDR3 nucleotides read TGCGCCAGCCAACGCGGCGCAACTAATGAAAAACTGTTTTTT. The encoded protein is CASQRGATNEKLFF.

V and J are TRBV6-5 and TRBJ2-1; 9 nucleotides agree with TRBD2. CDR1 is MNHEY, CDR2 SVGAGI, per germline. V lost 4 bases to trimming and J lost 9 bases; unmatched junction nucleotides: 10. The CDR3 is made up of 15 amino acids. The CDR3 loop is CASSSFSGRRVEQFF. CDR3 in DNA: TGTGCCAGCAGTTCATTTAGCGGGAGACGGGTTGAGCAGTTCTTC.